This is a list of T cell receptor beta chains from one sample in a study of T-cell reconstitution after alpha-beta-depleted transplantation in children. From the PCR reads, TCRdb called clonotypes with MiXCR, one entry per CDR3 protein. Among 55,000 to 70,000 distinct CDR3 sequences listed, around 9.9% were seen once. The sequenced sample was PBMCs, obtained before TCRalphabeta/CD19-depleted stem cell transplant. The receptor source for this set is a boy younger than 18 with acute myeloid leukemia, due to receive a stem cell transplant. CDR3s include the opening cysteine and the closing phenylalanine or tryptophan. D genes are given only for firm matches. The size field is filled for only some rows; it gives once, few, many or a size class.

>TRBV20-1|many|TRBD1|TRBJ2-1
TGCAGTGTTGACGAAACAGGGGGACGGGGCAATGAGCAGTTCTTC
CSVDETGGRGNEQFF
>TRBV7-2|many|-|TRBJ2-7
TGTGCCAGCAGCTTAGCCTTCGACTCAATCGAGCAGTACTTC
CASSLAFDSIEQYF
>TRBV7-9|many|-|TRBJ2-3
TGTGCCAGCAGCTTAGGAGTCTACTCAGATACGCAGTATTTT
CASSLGVYSDTQYF
>TRBV28|many|TRBD1|TRBJ1-6
TGTGCCAGCATATTTACCGGGACAGCCTTCTCACCCCTCCACTTT
CASIFTGTAFSPLHF
>TRBV7-9|many|-|TRBJ1-1
TGTGCCAGCAGCTTAGATCGTCTGGGGGATACGATCGGGGTTAGCACTGAAGCTTTCTTT
CASSLDRLGDTIGVSTEAFF
>TRBV20-1|many|TRBD1|TRBJ2-1
TGCAGTGCACCTTGGGACAGGCACTACAATGAGCAGTTCTTC
CSAPWDRHYNEQFF
>TRBV2|-|-|TRBJ1-5
TGTGCCAGCAGAAGTTGGGGAAACAGGGCGGGACAGCCCCAGCATTTT
CASRSWGNRAGQPQHF
>TRBV5-5|-|TRBD1|TRBJ2-7
TGTGCCAGCAGCCCGACCCCGGGACAGGGATCCGAGCAGTACTTC
CASSPTPGQGSEQYF
>TRBV7-2|many|TRBD2|TRBJ2-1
TGTGCCAGCAGCTTACGCGCCCAAACTAGCGAGTTCTACAATGAGCAGTTCTTC
CASSLRAQTSEFYNEQFF
>TRBV25-1|few|-|TRBJ2-6
TGTGCCAGCAGTGAATCTCCGGCGCAGGGTTCTGGGGCCAACGTCCTGACTTTC
CASSESPAQGSGANVLTF
>TRBV12-3/TRBV12-4|many|-|TRBJ2-1
TGTGCCAGCAGTTATCCCTTGACGGGCTACAATGAGCAGTTCTTC
CASSYPLTGYNEQFF
>TRBV20-1|many|-|TRBJ2-1
TGCAGTGTTAAGCGCCCCCGGAACCTTTACAATGAGCAGTTCTTC
CSVKRPRNLYNEQFF
>TRBV7-8|many|TRBD2|TRBJ2-3
TGTGCCAGCAGCTTTCCACTAGCGGGGCTCACAGATACGCAGTATTTT
CASSFPLAGLTDTQYF
>TRBV3-1|many|TRBD2|TRBJ2-3
TGTGCCAGCAGCCAAGAGGTAGCGGGATCCGGAGCAGATACGCAGTATTTT
CASSQEVAGSGADTQYF